These 21 T cell receptor beta chains were sequenced from one sample in a study of regulatory T cells in long-lasting Graves disease (dated by TCRdb to the early 2020s). The sample's time point, from its label and the paper: newly diagnosed GD, antithyroid drugs for less than 3 months. RNA was extracted from PBMCs in TRIzol for both TCR sequencing and RNA sequencing. The protocol used for the library was multiplex PCR. The instrument was an Illumina HiSeq 4000. iRepertoire HTBI primers and Arm-PCR amplification of CDR3 regions were used to construct TCR beta libraries. TCRdb's own reprocessing of the public reads used fastp at Q25 and MiXCR and kept productive beta chains. Each CDR3 protein appears once, grouped with its most common genes and DNA. For this sample the table gives about 200,000 distinct CDR3 sequences, of which roughly 19% were detected only once. 12% of the sample comes from the top ten.

These data were likewise used in another study, on T cells in Graves' hyperthyroidism and ophthalmopathy.

The specimen was peripheral blood mononuclear cells (PBMCs), collected at new diagnosis, from a patient treated with antithyroid drugs. The receptors shown here come from a woman in her 30s with Graves disease. Donor details come from another sample of the same person, matched by shared clones.

This clonotype was detected only a few times. This chain joins TRBV9 and TRBJ1-3, with D uncertain. The CDR3 runs to 14 residues. Trimming removed 7 bases from V and 0 bases from J, with 11 bases in between. Germline V gives CDR1 SGDLS, CDR2 YYNGEE. In DNA, the CDR3 is TGTGCCAGCCGAGAGACGGGCTCTGGAAACACCATATATTTT. It yields the protein CASRETGSGNTIYF.

The table lists this clonotype with many counts. The CDR3 region is CASSPLRNEYNEQFF. CDR3 nucleotide sequence: TGTGCCAGCAGCCCTCTCCGGAACGAGTACAATGAGCAGTTCTTC. This sequence joins TRBV27 and TRBJ2-1; D ambiguous. Germline assignment: CDR1 MNHEY and CDR2 SMNVEV (reference sequence). CDR3 length equals 15 residues. The ends were cut back, 6 bases at V and 4 bases at J, with 16 bases in the middle.

The chain links TRBV27 to TRBJ1-6; D may be TRBD1 (5 bases). CDR1 is MNHEY and CDR2 is SMNVEV in the germline V gene (reference sequence). This CDR3 has 14 amino acids. V lost 2 bases to trimming and J lost 8 bases, with 10 bases between them. CDR3 amino acids: CASSLGTSYSPLHF. The CDR3 DNA follows: TGTGCCAGCAGTTTAGGGACCTCATATTCACCCCTCCACTTT.

This clonotype was counted a single time. One end of the junction fails to match germline, which may point to a read error. As DNA, the CDR3 is TGTGCCAGCAGCAGCGGACAGGGAACCAAAAACATTCAGTGCTTC. Residues: CASSSGQGTKNIQCF. This chain joins TRBV7-9 and TRBJ2-4, with 8 positions matching TRBD1. This CDR3 contains 15 residues. Germline V gene sequence: CDR1 SEHNR, CDR2 FQNEAQ (reference sequence).

The V and J genes are TRBV4-2 and TRBJ1-2; 8 bases agree with TRBD1. Germline V gene lookup returns CDR1 LGHNA and CDR2 YNFKEQ. Trimming cost V 0 bases and J 5 bases; bases outside gene matches: 5. The CDR3 is made up of 15 amino acids. The CDR3 reads CASSQERTGGYGYTF. In DNA form, the CDR3 reads TGTGCCAGCAGCCAAGAACGTACAGGGGGGTATGGCTACACCTTC.

The chain carries TRBV2 and TRBJ2-6; D ambiguous. The germline V gene has CDR1 SNHLY and CDR2 FYNNEI. This CDR3 has 16 amino acids. The germline V and J ends were trimmed by 6 bases and 0 bases, with 12 bases remaining between them. In nucleotides, the CDR3 is TGTGCCAGCAGCCCCACCCGGCACTCTGGGGCCAACGTCCTGACTTTC. Amino acids: CASSPTRHSGANVLTF. The full variable domain, with the rest looked up from reference TRBV2 and TRBJ2-6, is EPEVTQTPSHQVTQMGQEVILRCVPISNHLYFYWYRQILGQKVEFLVSFYNNEISEKSEIFDDQFSVERPDGSNFTLKIRSTKLEDSAMYFCASSPTRHSGANVLTFGAGSRLTVL.

The table lists this clonotype with many counts. This chain uses TRBV30 with TRBJ1-1; no firm D call. V lost 0 bases to trimming and J lost 4 bases, with 9 bases between them. The CDR3 loop spans 13 amino acids. Germline values: CDR1 GTSNPN, CDR2 SVGIG (reference sequence). Written as DNA, the CDR3 is TGTGCCTGGAGTGTATCCCCTCGCACTGAAGCTTTCTTT. Encoded protein: CAWSVSPRTEAFF.

This clonotype came up many times. V and J are TRBV20-1 and TRBJ1-3; 8 bases are shared with TRBD1. V gave up 4 bases and J gave up 4 bases; unmatched junction bases: 6. From germline, CDR1 is DFQATT and CDR2 SNEGSKA (reference sequence). CDR3 size: 14 residues. The CDR3 sequence is CSATDRGSGNTIYF. DNA of the CDR3: TGCAGTGCTACCGACAGGGGATCCGGAAACACCATATATTTT.

This clonotype was seen at least ten times. This chain uses TRBV6-5 with TRBJ2-5; a possible D gene is TRBD2 (5 bases). The CDR3 spans 14 residues. Trimming took 0 bases from V and 5 from J, leaving 10 bases between them. Germline lookup yields CDR1 MNHEY and CDR2 SVGAGI. The CDR3 loop is CASSYSEGAETQYF. The CDR3 DNA sequence: TGTGCCAGCAGTTACTCCGAGGGCGCGGAGACCCAGTACTTC.

This clonotype has ten or more counts. The chain combines TRBV2 with TRBJ1-2, with TRBD1 identical over 12 bases. V trimming: 8 bases; J trimming: 5 bases; junction bases outside the gene matches: 9. The CDR3 is made up of 15 amino acids. Germline V gene lookup returns CDR1 SNHLY and CDR2 FYNNEI. The CDR3 DNA reads as TGTGCCAGCTCCAGTCCGGGACAGGGGGCGTATGGCTACACCTTC. Translating it yields CASSSPGQGAYGYTF.

In regard to this clonotype: A much more abundant neighbour one base away suggests this may be a read error. The conserved closing phenylalanine or tryptophan is absent in this CDR3, likely reflecting a read error. The V call is TRBV3-1, the J call TRBJ2-7; no reliable D call. CDR1 LGHDT and CDR2 YNNKEL come from the germline V gene (reference sequence). Trimming took off 5 bases at V and 3 bases at J, with 8 bases between the two ends. There are 12 residues in the CDR3. CDR3 residues: CASSVQFYEQYL. As DNA, the CDR3 is TGTGCCAGCAGCGTCCAGTTCTACGAGCAGTACCTC.

A few counts support this clonotype. The V and J genes are TRBV5-6 and TRBJ1-2, with D hard to call. Germline lookup yields CDR1 SGHDT and CDR2 YYEEEE. V shed 2 bases and J shed 2 bases, with 13 bases lying between them. The CDR3 sequence is 15 residues long. The DNA of the CDR3 is TGTGCCAGCAGCTTTTCTGGAGTGCGGAACTATGGCTACACCTTC. Amino acid sequence: CASSFSGVRNYGYTF.

V and J are TRBV11-2 and TRBJ2-1; TRBD2 might be the D (6 bases). V dropped 6 bases and J dropped 8 bases, with 14 bases sitting between them. This CDR3 region has 13 residues. Germline V gene data show CDR1 as SGHAT and CDR2 as FQNNGV. The CDR3 DNA is TGTGCCAGCAGACCACCTAGCGTTGATGAGCAGTTCTTC. This encodes CASRPPSVDEQFF.

The sample holds many counts of this clonotype. The V gene is TRBV12-3 or TRBV12-4, the J gene TRBJ2-7, with D perhaps matching TRBD2 (5 bases). Trimming left V 6 bases short and J 6 bases short, with 15 bases between. The CDR3 consists of 13 residues. CDR3 region: CASRSFRGGEQYF. DNA of the CDR3: TGTGCCAGCAGGTCATTCCGGGGTGGCGAGCAGTACTTC.

This clonotype occurred many times. J is TRBJ2-5 and V is TRBV20-1, with D unresolved. Looked up from germline, CDR1 is DFQATT and CDR2 is SNEGSKA (reference sequence). This CDR3 has 13 residues. V gave up 6 bases and J gave up 2 bases, with 13 bases separating them. The CDR3 here is CSAQQPGQETQYF. CDR3 in DNA: TGCAGTGCCCAACAGCCCGGTCAAGAGACCCAGTACTTC.

This clonotype was seen at least ten times. This chain connects TRBV28 to TRBJ1-6, with TRBD1 identical over 9 bases. V trimming: 1 base; J trimming: 10 bases; junction bases outside the gene matches: 14. This CDR3 contains 18 residues. Germline assignment: CDR1 MDHEN and CDR2 SYDVKM. The CDR3 region has the DNA TGTGCCAGCAGTTTATCAAGCCGGACAGGGGCGCTGGGGTCACCCCTCCACTTT. It yields the protein CASSLSSRTGALGSPLHF. The whole variable domain, filled in from reference TRBV28 and TRBJ1-6, reads DVKVTQSSRYLVKRTGEKVFLECVQDMDHENMFWYRQDPGLGLRLIYFSYDVKMKEKGDIPEGYSVSREKKERFSLILESASTNQTSMYLCASSLSSRTGALGSPLHFGNGTRLTVT.

This clonotype has at least ten counts. The chain is built from TRBV13 and TRBJ1-2, with a tentative D call TRBD1 (6 bases). Trimming pared 5 bases from V and 4 bases from J, leaving 11 bases between. This CDR3 region has 13 residues. CDR1 and CDR2 (germline): PRHDT, FYEKMQ (reference sequence). The CDR3 DNA follows: TGTGCCAGCAGCGGCGACAGGTTCTATGGCTACACCTTC. Protein product: CASSGDRFYGYTF.

The sample holds many counts of this clonotype. This chain uses TRBV2 with TRBJ2-7; TRBD1 agrees at 10 bases. Germline V gene sequence: CDR1 SNHLY, CDR2 FYNNEI. With 7 bases clipped from V and 3 bases from J, the junction kept 6 bases outside the gene matches. CDR3 length equals 14 residues. The CDR3 here is CASKSTGGIYEQYF. For the CDR3, the DNA is TGTGCCAGCAAATCGACAGGGGGCATCTACGAGCAGTACTTC.

This clonotype has a count of ten or more. This sequence joins TRBV5-1 and TRBJ1-1; TRBD1 matches at 7 bases. Germline V gives CDR1 SGHRS, CDR2 YFSETQ. V shed 7 bases and J 5 bases; nucleotides not matched to a gene: 5. CDR3 length: 12 amino acids. The CDR3 spells CASASTGTEAFF. The CDR3 DNA follows: TGCGCCAGCGCATCGACAGGGACTGAAGCTTTCTTT.

This clonotype was counted many times. The rearrangement uses TRBV30 and TRBJ2-5; the D is unclear. The CDR3 loop spans 10 amino acids. V dropped 5 bases and J dropped 3 bases, with 4 bases sitting between them. From germline, CDR1 is GTSNPN and CDR2 SVGIG (reference sequence). This chain's CDR3 is CAWAEETQYF. The CDR3 nucleotides are TGTGCCTGGGCGGAAGAGACCCAGTACTTC.

This clonotype was found many times. The chain joins TRBV6-1 to TRBJ2-7; the match to TRBD2 covers 9 bases. The V segment lost 5 bases and the J segment 0 bases; nucleotides outside the gene matches: 2. Germline V CDR1 and CDR2: MNHNS, SASEGT. CDR3 length equals 14 residues. CDR3 coding DNA: TGTGCCAGCAGTCGTAGCGGGAGCTCCTACGAGCAGTACTTC. Translation gives CASSRSGSSYEQYF.